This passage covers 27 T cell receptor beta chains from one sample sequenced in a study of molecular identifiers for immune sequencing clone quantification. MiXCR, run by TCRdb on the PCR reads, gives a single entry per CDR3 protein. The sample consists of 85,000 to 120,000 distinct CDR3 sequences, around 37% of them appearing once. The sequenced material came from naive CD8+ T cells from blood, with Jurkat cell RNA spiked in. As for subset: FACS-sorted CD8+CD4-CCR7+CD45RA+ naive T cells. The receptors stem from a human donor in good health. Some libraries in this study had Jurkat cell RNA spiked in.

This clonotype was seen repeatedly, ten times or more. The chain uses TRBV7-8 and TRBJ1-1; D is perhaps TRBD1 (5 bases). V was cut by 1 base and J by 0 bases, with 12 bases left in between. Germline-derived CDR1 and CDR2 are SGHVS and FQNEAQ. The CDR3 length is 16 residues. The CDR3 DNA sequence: TGTGCCAGCAGCTTAGTAGCAGCAGGGATGAACACTGAAGCTTTCTTT. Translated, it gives CASSLVAAGMNTEAFF.

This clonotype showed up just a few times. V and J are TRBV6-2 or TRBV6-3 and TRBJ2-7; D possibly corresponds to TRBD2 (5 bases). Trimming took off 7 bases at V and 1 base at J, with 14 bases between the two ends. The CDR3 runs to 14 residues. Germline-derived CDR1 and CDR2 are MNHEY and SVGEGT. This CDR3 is CASIEDEGSYEQYF. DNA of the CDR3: TGTGCCAGCATCGAAGACGAGGGATCCTACGAGCAGTACTTC.

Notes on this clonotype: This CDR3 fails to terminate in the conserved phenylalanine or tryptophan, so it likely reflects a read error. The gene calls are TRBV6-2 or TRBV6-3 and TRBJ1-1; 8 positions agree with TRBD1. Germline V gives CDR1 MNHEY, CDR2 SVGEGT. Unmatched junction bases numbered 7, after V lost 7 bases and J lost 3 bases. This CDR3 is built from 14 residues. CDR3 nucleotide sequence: TGTGCCAGCAACGTGGTCAGGGGGCACACTGAAGCTTTCATT. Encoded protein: CASNVVRGHTEAFI.

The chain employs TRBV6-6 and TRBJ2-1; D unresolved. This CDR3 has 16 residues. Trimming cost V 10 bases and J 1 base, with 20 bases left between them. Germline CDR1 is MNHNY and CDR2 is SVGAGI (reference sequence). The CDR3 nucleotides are TGTGCCACCCTGGGCACCCCGAGTTTTTCCTACAATGAGCAGTTCTTC. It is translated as CATLGTPSFSYNEQFF.

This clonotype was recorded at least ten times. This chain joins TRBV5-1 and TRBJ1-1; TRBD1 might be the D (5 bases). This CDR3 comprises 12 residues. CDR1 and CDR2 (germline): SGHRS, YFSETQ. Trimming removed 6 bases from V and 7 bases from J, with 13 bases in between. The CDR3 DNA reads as TGCGCCAGCACCCAGGACACGAGTGAAGCTTTCTTT. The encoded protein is CASTQDTSEAFF. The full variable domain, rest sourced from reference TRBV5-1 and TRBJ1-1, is KAGVTQTPRYLIKTRGQQVTLSCSPISGHRSVSWYQQTPGQGLQFLFEYFSETQRNKGNFPGRFSGRQFSNSRSEMNVSTLELGDSALYLCASTQDTSEAFFGQGTRLTVV.

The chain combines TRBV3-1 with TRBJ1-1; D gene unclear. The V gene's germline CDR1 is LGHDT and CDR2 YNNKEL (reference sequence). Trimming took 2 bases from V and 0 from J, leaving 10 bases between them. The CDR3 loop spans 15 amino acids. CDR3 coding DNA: TGTGCCAGCAGCCAATCTCCAGCCATGAACACTGAAGCTTTCTTT. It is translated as CASSQSPAMNTEAFF.

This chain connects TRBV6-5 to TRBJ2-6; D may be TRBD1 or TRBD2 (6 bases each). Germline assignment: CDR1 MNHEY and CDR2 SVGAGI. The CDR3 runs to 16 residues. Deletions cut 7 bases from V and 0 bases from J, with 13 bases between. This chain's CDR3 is CASTRGGSSGANVLTF. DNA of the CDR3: TGTGCCAGCACCCGAGGGGGGAGCTCTGGGGCCAACGTCCTGACTTTC.

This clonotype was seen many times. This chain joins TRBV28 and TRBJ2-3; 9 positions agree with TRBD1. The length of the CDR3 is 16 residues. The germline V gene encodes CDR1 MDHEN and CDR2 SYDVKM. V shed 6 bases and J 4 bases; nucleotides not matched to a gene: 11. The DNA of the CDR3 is TGTGCCAGCAGCCAACTCGGGGACAGGGAGGCAGATACGCAGTATTTT. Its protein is CASSQLGDREADTQYF.

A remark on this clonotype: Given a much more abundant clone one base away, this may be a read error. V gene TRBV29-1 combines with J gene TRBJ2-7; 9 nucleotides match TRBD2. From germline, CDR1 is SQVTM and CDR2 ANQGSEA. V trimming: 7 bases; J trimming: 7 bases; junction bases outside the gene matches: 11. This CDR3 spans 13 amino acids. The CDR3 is CSAQTSGPKEQYF. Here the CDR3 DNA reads TGCAGCGCTCAAACTAGCGGGCCCAAGGAGCAGTACTTC.

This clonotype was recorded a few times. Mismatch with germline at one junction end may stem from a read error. The CDR3 sequence: CASSPDIYNEQSF. As DNA, the CDR3 is TGTGCCAGCAGCCCGGACATCTACAATGAGCAGTCCTTC. This sequence joins TRBV13 and TRBJ2-1; a weak D match, TRBD1 (5 bases). Germline V CDR1 and CDR2: PRHDT, FYEKMQ (reference sequence). CDR3 size: 13 residues.

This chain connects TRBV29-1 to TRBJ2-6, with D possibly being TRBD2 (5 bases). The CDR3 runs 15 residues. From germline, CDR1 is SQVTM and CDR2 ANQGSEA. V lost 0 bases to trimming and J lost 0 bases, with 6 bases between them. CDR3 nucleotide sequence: TGCAGCGTTGAAGAGGGGAGCTCTGGGGCCAACGTCCTGACTTTC. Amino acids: CSVEEGSSGANVLTF.

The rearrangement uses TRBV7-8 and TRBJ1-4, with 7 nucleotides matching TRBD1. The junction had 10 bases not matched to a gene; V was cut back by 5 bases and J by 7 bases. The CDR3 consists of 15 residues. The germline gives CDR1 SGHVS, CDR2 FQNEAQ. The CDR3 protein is CASSPKTGHSEKLFF. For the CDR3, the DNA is TGTGCCAGCAGCCCCAAGACAGGGCATAGTGAAAAACTGTTTTTT.

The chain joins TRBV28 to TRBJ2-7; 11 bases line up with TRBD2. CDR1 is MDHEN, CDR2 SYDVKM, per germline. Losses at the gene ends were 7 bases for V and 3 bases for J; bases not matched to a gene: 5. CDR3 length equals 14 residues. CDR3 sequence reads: CASTPLAGDYEQYF. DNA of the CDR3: TGTGCCAGCACCCCACTAGCGGGGGACTACGAGCAGTACTTC. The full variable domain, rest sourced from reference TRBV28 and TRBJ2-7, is DVKVTQSSRYLVKRTGEKVFLECVQDMDHENMFWYRQDPGLGLRLIYFSYDVKMKEKGDIPEGYSVSREKKERFSLILESASTNQTSMYLCASTPLAGDYEQYFGPGTRLTVT.

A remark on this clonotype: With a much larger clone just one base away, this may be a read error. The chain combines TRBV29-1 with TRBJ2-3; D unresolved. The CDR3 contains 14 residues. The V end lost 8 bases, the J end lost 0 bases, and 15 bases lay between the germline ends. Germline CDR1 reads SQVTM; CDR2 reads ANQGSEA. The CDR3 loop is CSLGRAASTDTQYF. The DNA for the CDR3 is TGCAGCTTAGGTAGGGCGGCTAGCACAGATACGCAGTATTTT.

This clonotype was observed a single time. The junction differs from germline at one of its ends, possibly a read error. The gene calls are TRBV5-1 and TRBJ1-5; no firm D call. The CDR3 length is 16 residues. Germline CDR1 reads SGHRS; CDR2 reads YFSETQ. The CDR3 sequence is CASSIGPRGSNQTQHF. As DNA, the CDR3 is TGCGCCAGCAGCATAGGACCAAGAGGTAGCAATCAGACCCAGCATTTT. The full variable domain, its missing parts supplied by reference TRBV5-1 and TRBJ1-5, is KAGVTQTPRYLIKTRGQQVTLSCSPISGHRSVSWYQQTPGQGLQFLFEYFSETQRNKGNFPGRFSGRQFSNSRSEMNVSTLELGDSALYLCASSIGPRGSNQTQHFGDGTRLSIL.

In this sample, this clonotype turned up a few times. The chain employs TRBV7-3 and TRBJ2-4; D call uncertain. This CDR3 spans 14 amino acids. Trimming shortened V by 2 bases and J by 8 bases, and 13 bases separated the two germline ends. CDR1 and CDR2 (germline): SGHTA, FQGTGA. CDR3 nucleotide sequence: TGTGCCAGCAGCTTAGGTGGCCCAAGCGACATTCAGTACTTC. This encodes CASSLGGPSDIQYF.

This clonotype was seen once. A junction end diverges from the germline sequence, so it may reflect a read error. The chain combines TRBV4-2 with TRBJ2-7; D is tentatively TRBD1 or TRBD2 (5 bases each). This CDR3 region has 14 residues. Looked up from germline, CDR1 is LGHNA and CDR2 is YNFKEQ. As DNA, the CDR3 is TGTGCCAGCAGCCACATCGGGTTCAGGGACGAGCTGTACTTC. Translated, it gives CASSHIGFRDELYF.

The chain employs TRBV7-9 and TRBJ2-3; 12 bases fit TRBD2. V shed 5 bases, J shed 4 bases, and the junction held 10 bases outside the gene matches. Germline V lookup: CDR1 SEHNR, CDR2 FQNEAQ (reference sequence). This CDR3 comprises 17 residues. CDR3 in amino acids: CASSTRTSGIHSDTQYF. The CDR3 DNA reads TGTGCCAGCAGCACGCGGACTAGCGGGATACATTCAGATACGCAGTATTTT.

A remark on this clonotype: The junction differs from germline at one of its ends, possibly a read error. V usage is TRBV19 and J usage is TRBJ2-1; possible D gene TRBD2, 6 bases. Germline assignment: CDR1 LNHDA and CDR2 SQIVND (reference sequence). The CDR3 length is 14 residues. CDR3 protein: CASNIGGAYNEQFF. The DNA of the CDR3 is TGTGCCAGTAATATAGGAGGGGCCTACAATGAGCAGTTCTTC. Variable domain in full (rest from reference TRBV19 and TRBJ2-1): DGGITQSPKYLFRKEGQNVTLSCEQNLNHDAMYWYRQDPGQGLRLIYYSQIVNDFQKGDIAEGYSVSREKKESFPLTVTSAQKNPTAFYLCASNIGGAYNEQFFGPGTRLTVL.

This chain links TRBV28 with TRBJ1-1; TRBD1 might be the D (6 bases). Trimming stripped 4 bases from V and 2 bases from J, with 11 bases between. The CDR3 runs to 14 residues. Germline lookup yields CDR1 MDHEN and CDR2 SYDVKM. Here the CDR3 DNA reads TGTGCCAGCAGTTCGGGACATTACAACACTGAAGCTTTCTTT. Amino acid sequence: CASSSGHYNTEAFF.

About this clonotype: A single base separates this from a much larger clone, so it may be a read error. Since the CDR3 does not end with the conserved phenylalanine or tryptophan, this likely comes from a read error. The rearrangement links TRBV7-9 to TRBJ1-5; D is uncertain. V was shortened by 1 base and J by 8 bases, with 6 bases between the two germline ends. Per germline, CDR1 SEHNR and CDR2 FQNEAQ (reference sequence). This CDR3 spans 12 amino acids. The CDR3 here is CASSLGREPQHI. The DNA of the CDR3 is TGTGCCAGCAGCTTAGGGAGAGAGCCCCAGCATATT.

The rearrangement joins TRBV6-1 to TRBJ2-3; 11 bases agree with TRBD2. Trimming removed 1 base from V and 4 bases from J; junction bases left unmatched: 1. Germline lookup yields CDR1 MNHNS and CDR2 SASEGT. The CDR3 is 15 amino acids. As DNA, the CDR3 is TGTGCCAGCAGTGAAGTAGCGGGGGGGCCAGATACGCAGTATTTT. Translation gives CASSEVAGGPDTQYF.

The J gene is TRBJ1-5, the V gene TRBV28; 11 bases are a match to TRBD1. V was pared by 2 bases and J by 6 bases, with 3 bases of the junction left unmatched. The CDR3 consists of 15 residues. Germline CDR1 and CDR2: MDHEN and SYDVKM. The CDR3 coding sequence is TGTGCCAGCAGTTTAGGACAGGGGGCAGGTCAGCCCCAGCATTTT. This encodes CASSLGQGAGQPQHF.

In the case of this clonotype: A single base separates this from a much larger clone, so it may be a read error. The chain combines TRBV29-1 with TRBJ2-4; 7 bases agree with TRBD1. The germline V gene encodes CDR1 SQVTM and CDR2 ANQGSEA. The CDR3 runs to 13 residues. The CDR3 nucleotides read TGCAGCGCACTGACAGGGAGCAAAACCATTCAGTACTTC. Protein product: CSALTGSKTIQYF.

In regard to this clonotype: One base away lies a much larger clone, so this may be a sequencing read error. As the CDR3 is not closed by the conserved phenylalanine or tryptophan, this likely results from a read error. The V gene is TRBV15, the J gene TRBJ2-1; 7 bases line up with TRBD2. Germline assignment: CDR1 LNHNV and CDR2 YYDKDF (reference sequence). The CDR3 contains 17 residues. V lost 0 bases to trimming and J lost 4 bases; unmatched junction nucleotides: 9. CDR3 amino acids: CATSRDARPGGYNEQFY. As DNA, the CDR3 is TGTGCCACCAGCAGAGATGCCAGGCCCGGGGGGTACAATGAGCAGTTCTAC.

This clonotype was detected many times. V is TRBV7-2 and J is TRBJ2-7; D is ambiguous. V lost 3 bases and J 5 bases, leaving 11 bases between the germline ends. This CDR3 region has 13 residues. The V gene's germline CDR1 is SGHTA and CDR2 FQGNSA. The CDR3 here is CASSFTFRDEQYF. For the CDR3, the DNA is TGTGCCAGCAGCTTCACTTTCCGGGACGAGCAGTACTTC.

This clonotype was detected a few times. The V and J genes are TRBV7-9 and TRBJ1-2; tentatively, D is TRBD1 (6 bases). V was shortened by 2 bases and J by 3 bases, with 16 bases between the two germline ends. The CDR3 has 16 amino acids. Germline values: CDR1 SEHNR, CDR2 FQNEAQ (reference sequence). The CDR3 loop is CASSLYSQKGDYGYTF. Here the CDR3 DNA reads TGTGCCAGCAGCTTATATTCCCAGAAGGGGGACTATGGCTACACCTTC.